One sample yielded the 17 T cell receptor beta chains listed below, sequenced in a study of shared clonotypes between healthy human individuals. Repertoires were generated with immunoSEQ multiplex PCR, while TCRdb's copy carries only in-frame clones and drops some. The profile shows more than 2,000,000 clones, roughly nine tenths of them singletons. Material: naive CD4+ T cells sorted from blood. Subset reported: CD45RA+ positively selected. The receptors originated from a young man in good health.

The V gene is TRBV5-1, the J gene TRBJ1-2; D may be TRBD1 (6 bases). The CDR3 contains 15 residues. Germline values: CDR1 SGHRS, CDR2 YFSETQ. The V and J ends lost 4 bases and 0 bases respectively, with 13 bases between them. As DNA, the CDR3 is TGCGCCAGCAGCCCCGGGACATTGGCTAACTATGGCTACACCTTC. It codes for CASSPGTLANYGYTF.

The V gene is TRBV21-1, the J gene TRBJ1-2; whether TRBD1, the table's D call, matches the DNA was not checked. TRBV21-1 is shown as a pseudogene. The CDR3 sequence is 17 residues long. The CDR3 reads CASSKEAAGPPYYGYTF. CDR3 nucleotides: TGTGCCAGCAGCAAAGAAGCCGCAGGGCCACCCTACTATGGCTACACCTTC.

The V gene is TRBV2, the J gene TRBJ1-3; D remains ambiguous. The CDR3 consists of 15 residues. Germline V gene data show CDR1 as SNHLY and CDR2 as FYNNEI. Trimming left V 7 bases short and J 0 bases short, with 13 bases between. The CDR3 reads CASTVSSYSGNTIYF. The DNA for the CDR3 is TGTGCCAGCACTGTCTCTTCCTACTCTGGAAACACCATATATTTT.

A word on this clone: The same CDR3 is also encoded by other DNA sequences in this sample. CDR3 nucleotides: TGCGCCAGCAGCTCGGGACAGACAGATACGCAGTATTTT. This codes for CASSSGQTDTQYF. The chain links TRBV5-1 to TRBJ2-3; 7 bases match TRBD1. V lost 3 bases to trimming and J lost 3 bases; unmatched junction nucleotides: 1. This CDR3 is 13 amino acids long. Germline V lookup: CDR1 SGHRS, CDR2 YFSETQ.

The chain recombines TRBV5-1 with TRBJ2-4; the match to TRBD1 covers 9 bases. The CDR3 totals 15 residues. Trimming at V came to 0 bases and at J to 5 bases, leaving 3 bases not matched to a gene. The germline V gene has CDR1 SGHRS and CDR2 YFSETQ. CDR3 protein: CASSLGDRDENIQYF. CDR3 bases: TGCGCCAGCAGCTTGGGGGACAGGGACGAAAACATTCAGTACTTC.

Only a few counts were recorded for this clone. Within the sample, other DNA sequences also encode this same CDR3. The chain joins TRBV6-1 to TRBJ1-3, with unresolved D. Germline assignment: CDR1 MNHNS and CDR2 SASEGT. This CDR3 is built from 13 residues. The V and J ends lost 3 bases and 2 bases respectively, with 5 bases between them. The CDR3 is CASSESAGNTIYF. The CDR3 DNA reads TGTGCCAGCAGTGAGAGTGCTGGAAACACCATATATTTT.

V usage is TRBV27 and J usage is TRBJ2-7; 11 nucleotides line up with TRBD2. V shed 2 bases and J 1 base; nucleotides not matched to a gene: 1. The CDR3 runs 15 residues. Looked up from germline, CDR1 is MNHEY and CDR2 is SMNVEV (reference sequence). CDR3 nucleotide sequence: TGTGCCAGCAGTTTAGTAGCGGGAGGGTCCTACGAGCAGTACTTC. It encodes CASSLVAGGSYEQYF.

The V call is TRBV6-5, the J call TRBJ2-4, with D perhaps assigned TRBD1 or TRBD2 (6 bases each). This CDR3 is 14 amino acids long. Trimming took 8 bases from V and 9 from J, leaving 20 bases between them. The germline V gene encodes CDR1 MNHEY and CDR2 SVGAGI. The CDR3: CASRRGAEGGIQYF. CDR3 nucleotides: TGTGCCAGCCGGAGGGGGGCCGAGGGTGGCATTCAGTACTTC.

This clone was recorded once. The CDR3 spells CASSPGTGRETQYF. CDR3 bases: TGTGCCAGCTCACCCGGGACAGGGAGAGAGACCCAGTACTTC. The chain has TRBV18 and TRBJ2-5; TRBD1 agrees at 9 bases. Per the germline V gene, CDR1 is KGHSH and CDR2 is LQKENI. The CDR3 runs 14 residues. V dropped 3 bases and J dropped 4; count of bases not matched to a gene: 3. The entire variable domain, with the rest obtained from reference TRBV18 and TRBJ2-5, is as follows: NAGVMQNPRHLVRRRGQEARLRCSPMKGHSHVYWYRQLPEEGLKFMVYLQKENIIDESGMPKERFSAEFPKEGPSILRIQQVVRGDSAAYFCASSPGTGRETQYFGPGTRLLVL.

This chain joins TRBV7-8 and TRBJ2-7; either TRBD1 or TRBD2 may supply D (5 bases each). This CDR3 region has 14 residues. Germline values: CDR1 SGHVS, CDR2 FQNEAQ. V lost 4 bases to trimming and J lost 1 base, with 11 bases between them. In DNA form, the CDR3 reads TGTGCCAGCAGCTGGGGACGCTTATCCTACGAGCAGTACTTC. The encoded protein is CASSWGRLSYEQYF.

The V call is TRBV18, the J call TRBJ1-6; TRBD1 matches at 7 bases. The CDR3 extends over 15 amino acids. Germline loops: CDR1 KGHSH, CDR2 LQKENI. V trimming: 1 base; J trimming: 8 bases; junction bases outside the gene matches: 5. CDR3 coding DNA: TGTGCCAGCTCACCACTGAGCAGGGGGGATTCACCCCTCCACTTT. Translated, it gives CASSPLSRGDSPLHF.

The genes are TRBV27 and TRBJ2-1; 8 bases agree with TRBD1. V gave up 4 bases and J gave up 5 bases; unmatched junction bases: 16. The germline V gene has CDR1 MNHEY and CDR2 SMNVEV (reference sequence). CDR3 length equals 18 residues. In DNA, the CDR3 is TGTGCCAGCAGTTCCTACACCCTCAGGGGGCAGCTTAACAATGAGCAGTTCTTC. Encoded protein: CASSSYTLRGQLNNEQFF.

This clone was observed a handful of times. This chain links TRBV2 with TRBJ1-1; D uncertain. This CDR3 is 13 amino acids long. Germline V gene lookup returns CDR1 SNHLY and CDR2 FYNNEI. V dropped 6 bases and J dropped 2 bases, with 10 bases sitting between them. This CDR3 is CASSSGINTEAFF. The CDR3 coding sequence is TGTGCCAGCAGCTCCGGGATAAACACTGAAGCTTTCTTT.

This clone showed up just a few times. The J gene is TRBJ2-1, the V gene TRBV10-1; D may be TRBD2 (6 bases). This CDR3 is 16 amino acids long. Germline V gives CDR1 WNHNN, CDR2 SYGVQD (reference sequence). The V gene lost 6 bases and the J gene lost 9 bases, with 24 bases spanning the gap. The CDR3 spells CASSASLVGGMVEQFF. The CDR3 DNA sequence: TGCGCCAGCAGCGCTAGCTTAGTGGGGGGTATGGTTGAGCAGTTCTTC.

V gene TRBV7-2 combines with J gene TRBJ1-3; D is possibly TRBD1 (5 bases). CDR1 and CDR2 (germline): SGHTA, FQGNSA. Deletions cut 2 bases from V and 2 bases from J, with 10 bases between. CDR3 size: 15 residues. DNA of the CDR3: TGTGCCAGCAGCTTATCAAGGGACCCTGGAAACACCATATATTTT. This translates into CASSLSRDPGNTIYF.

This rearrangement joins TRBV10-3 to TRBJ2-3; TRBD1 agrees at 7 bases. The CDR3 length is 14 residues. Trimming cost V 6 bases and J 2 bases; bases outside gene matches: 5. Germline V lookup: CDR1 ENHRY, CDR2 SYGVKD. CDR3 residues: CAIREGQVTDTQYF. The CDR3 DNA reads as TGTGCCATCAGGGAAGGACAGGTCACAGATACGCAGTATTTT.

The chain carries TRBV10-1 and TRBJ2-2, with 8 bases aligning to TRBD2. Germline-derived CDR1 and CDR2 are WNHNN and SYGVQD (reference sequence). V was pared by 0 bases and J by 4 bases, with 13 bases of the junction left unmatched. The CDR3 covers 19 residues. In DNA form, the CDR3 reads TGCGCCAGCAGTGAGTCGCGAGGCGGGAGGCCTCCTTCCACCGGGGAGCTGTTTTTT. Amino acid sequence: CASSESRGGRPPSTGELFF.